The rows below give T cell receptor beta chains drawn from one sample of a study of cytomegalovirus exposure and HLA in healthy donors. Repertoires were generated with immunoSEQ multiplex PCR, while TCRdb's copy carries only in-frame clones and drops some. The profile shows roughly 150,000 clones, approximately 80% of them singletons. Sequenced material: PBMCs. The source of these receptors is a male donor in good health and CMV-seronegative. Each CDR3 is given with its conserved first and last residue. D genes are given only for firm matches. Clone size, where shown, is once, few, many, or a class for clones that have expanded.

d_call,clone_size,j_call,v_call,cdr3_aa,cdr3_nt
TRBD1,-,TRBJ2-7,TRBV27,CASSPAGGGEQYF,TGTGCCAGCAGCCCAGCAGGGGGCGGCGAGCAGTACTTC
-,-,TRBJ2-7,TRBV5-6,CASSLIEREAEQYF,TGTGCCAGCAGCTTAATTGAGAGGGAAGCCGAGCAGTACTTC
-,-,TRBJ2-5,TRBV5-1,CASSRQTQETQYF,TGCGCCAGCAGTAGACAGACCCAAGAGACCCAGTACTTC
TRBD1,-,TRBJ1-1,TRBV27,CASSSRTGPNTEAFF,TGTGCCAGCAGTTCCAGGACAGGGCCGAACACTGAAGCTTTCTTT
-,-,TRBJ1-3,TRBV4-1,CASSPQPTGSGNTIYF,TGCGCCAGCAGCCCTCAACCGACAGGCTCTGGAAACACCATATATTTT
-,-,TRBJ1-1,TRBV7-2,CASSLRGQDKVSNTEAFF,TGTGCCAGCAGCTTAAGGGGCCAGGATAAGGTGTCGAACACTGAAGCTTTCTTT
-,-,TRBJ2-1,TRBV19,CASRRTDYNEQFF,TGTGCCAGTAGACGGACAGACTACAATGAGCAGTTCTTC
-,-,TRBJ1-4,TRBV30,CAWSKGQGSLANEKLFF,TGTGCCTGGAGCAAGGGGCAGGGGTCTTTAGCTAATGAAAAACTGTTTTTT
-,-,TRBJ1-1,TRBV4-3,CASSLVPTLEAFF,TGCGCCAGCAGCCTCGTGCCTACCTTGGAGGCTTTCTTT
-,-,TRBJ2-3,TRBV28,CASRKGLGEDTQYF,TGTGCCAGCAGGAAAGGACTTGGGGAGGATACGCAGTATTTT
TRBD1,-,TRBJ2-7,TRBV11-2,CASSWGQYTSYEQYF,TGTGCCAGCAGCTGGGGACAGTATACCTCCTACGAGCAGTACTTC
-,few,TRBJ2-7,TRBV5-1,CASSLSGGRAGSYYEQYF,TGCGCCAGCAGCTTGAGTGGGGGCCGAGCGGGGTCCTACTACGAGCAGTACTTC
TRBD1,once,TRBJ1-2,TRBV5-8,CASSPAAPTGRSYGYTF,TGTGCCAGCAGCCCCGCGGCCCCGACAGGGCGGTCCTATGGCTACACCTTC
TRBD2,-,TRBJ2-7,TRBV2,CASSEDGGRYYEQYF,TGTGCCAGCAGTGAAGACGGCGGGAGGTACTACGAGCAATACTTC
TRBD1,-,TRBJ2-6,TRBV6-1,CASSALPPGQGGSGANVLTF,TGTGCCAGCAGTGCACTTCCGCCGGGACAGGGAGGTTCTGGGGCCAACGTCCTGACTTTC
-,-,TRBJ1-1,TRBV6-9,CASSYSTDKNTEAFF,TGTGCCAGCAGTTATTCGACGGACAAGAACACTGAAGCTTTCTTT
-,-,TRBJ1-2,TRBV19,CASSNPGGPLDWAGGYTF,TGTGCCAGTAGTAATCCCGGGGGGCCTCTCGATTGGGCCGGTGGCTACACCTTC
TRBD1,-,TRBJ2-7,TRBV4-1,CASSQTPPGTGPSYEQYF,TGCGCCAGCAGCCAAACCCCCCCGGGGACAGGGCCTTCCTACGAGCAGTACTTC
-,-,TRBJ2-5,TRBV5-1,CASSLGGLPGGTQYF,TGCGCCAGCAGCTTGGGGGGACTCCCCGGGGGGACCCAGTACTTC
-,-,TRBJ1-2,TRBV30,CAWTRGGAYGYTF,TGTGCCTGGACCCGTGGGGGGGCCTATGGCTACACCTTC